This T cell receptor beta chain is from a study of response to subunit inactivated influenza vaccine. General study results and limits: Researchers suggested that each seasonal influenza vaccination recruits few new T cells.

The germline CDR1 and CDR2 sequences are DFQATT and SNEGSKA (reference sequence). V lost 6 bases, J lost 1 base, and 8 bases stayed unmatched. The CDR3 is 15 amino acids. TCRdb fed the RT-PCR reads into MiXCR, producing one record per CDR3 protein. The sample has around 470,000 distinct CDR3 sequences, roughly 7.6% seen once; the top ten hold less than 15%. Note on this clonotype: What it binds is not known.

The chain combines TRBV20-1 with TRBJ1-4; 7 bases map to TRBD1. The clonotype originates from a man aged 45-69 years who received an inactivated influenza vaccine. This specimen was PBMCs from blood, taken about 23 months after vaccination. CDR3 loop: CSAKETGRTNEKLFF. The DNA for the CDR3 is TGCAGTGCCAAGGAGACAGGGAGAACTAATGAAAAACTGTTTTTT.